This T cell receptor beta chain was recovered during a study of T cell responses to AZD1222 COVID-19 vaccine. General study points: Among those given AZD1222, only 6 or 7 were seropositive at baseline. Donor demographics were predominantly white British with a female majority; clonal diversity may be underestimated. There were repertoire samples only from the period after the peak T cell response. Increases in Spike-specific TCR breadth and depth were seen after two AZD1222 doses.

Clones were read by immunoSEQ multiplex PCR, and TCRdb kept only the in-frame ones, dropping some. Among more than 95,000 clones listed, roughly 91% were seen once. Trimming took off 6 bases at V and 1 base at J, with 10 bases between the two ends. The CDR3 covers 14 residues. From germline, CDR1 is LGHDT and CDR2 YNNKEL (reference sequence). Details on this clone: Its antigen is unknown.

The sample consisted of peripheral blood, taken on day 0 of MenACWY control vaccination. The chain links TRBV3-1 (or the pseudogene TRBV3-2) to TRBJ1-5; D is ambiguous. This sequence originates from an adult in good health. The chain's CDR3 is CASRGRRSNQPQHF. The CDR3 bases are TGTGCCAGCAGGGGGAGGAGGAGCAATCAGCCCCAGCATTTT.